This entry is about one T cell receptor (beta chain). This CDR3 has 14 amino acids. Trimming shortened V by 0 bases and J by 8 bases, and 14 bases separated the two germline ends. The germline gives CDR1 SGHRS, CDR2 YFSETQ. This specimen comes from a study of blood T cell repertoires in COVID-19. Measured with immunoSEQ multiplex PCR; TCRdb has only the in-frame clones, and not every one. This sample yields about 280,000 clones, of which about nine tenths are seen a single time; around 11% belongs to the top ten. V and J are TRBV5-1 and TRBJ1-2; TRBD1 is a possible D gene (5 bases). The source is a woman under 40 with COVID-19, enrolled during active disease. The sample comprised peripheral blood. Written as DNA, the CDR3 is TGCGCCAGCAGCTTGGGGGGCAGCTTAGAGGGCTACACCTTC. Translated: CASSLGGSLEGYTF.